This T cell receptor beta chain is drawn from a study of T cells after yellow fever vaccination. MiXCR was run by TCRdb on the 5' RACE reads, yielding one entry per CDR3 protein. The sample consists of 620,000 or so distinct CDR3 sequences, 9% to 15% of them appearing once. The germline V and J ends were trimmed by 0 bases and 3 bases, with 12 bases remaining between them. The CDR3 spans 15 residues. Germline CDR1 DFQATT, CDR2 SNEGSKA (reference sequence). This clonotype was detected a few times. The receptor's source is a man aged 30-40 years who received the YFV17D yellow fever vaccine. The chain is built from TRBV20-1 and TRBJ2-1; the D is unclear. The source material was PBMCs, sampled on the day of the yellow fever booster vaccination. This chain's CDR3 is CSARDTLVNYNEQFF. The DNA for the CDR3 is TGCAGTGCTAGAGATACGTTAGTCAACTACAATGAGCAGTTCTTC.